This section outlines one T cell receptor beta chain sequence together with its context. This CDR3 has 14 residues. Germline CDR1 and CDR2: SGHTA and FQGNSA. The J segment lost 7 bases and the V segment lost 2 bases, leaving 7 bases of the junction unmatched. The data belong to a study of blood T cell repertoires in COVID-19. TCRdb keeps only in-frame clones here, not all; method: immunoSEQ multiplex PCR. The sample lists under 250,000 clones, roughly 90% occurring once. V is TRBV7-2 and J is TRBJ2-7; TRBD2 agrees at 8 bases. The source is a man in his 60s who had recovered from COVID-19. Sequencing was done on a sample of peripheral blood. CDR3 sequence reads: CASSLTSGSGEQYF. CDR3 DNA sequence: TGTGCCAGCAGCTTAACTAGCGGTTCGGGAGAGCAGTACTTC.